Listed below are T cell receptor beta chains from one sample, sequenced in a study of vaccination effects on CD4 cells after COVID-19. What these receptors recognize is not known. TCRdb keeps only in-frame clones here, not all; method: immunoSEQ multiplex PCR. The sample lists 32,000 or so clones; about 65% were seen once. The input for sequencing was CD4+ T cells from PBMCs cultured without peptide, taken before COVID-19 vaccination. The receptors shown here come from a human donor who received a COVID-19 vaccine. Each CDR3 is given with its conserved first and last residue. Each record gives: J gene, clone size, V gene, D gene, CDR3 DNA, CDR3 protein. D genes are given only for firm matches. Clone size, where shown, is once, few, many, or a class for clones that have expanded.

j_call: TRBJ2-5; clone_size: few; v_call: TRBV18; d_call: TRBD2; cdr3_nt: TGTGCCAGCTCGCCCTACGGGGGGCAAGAGACCCAGTACTTC; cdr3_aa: CASSPYGGQETQYF
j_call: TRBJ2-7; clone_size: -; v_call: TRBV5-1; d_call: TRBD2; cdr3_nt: TGCGCCAGCAGCGGCCAGCGGGAGAGGGCCTACGAGCAGTACTTC; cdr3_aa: CASSGQRERAYEQYF
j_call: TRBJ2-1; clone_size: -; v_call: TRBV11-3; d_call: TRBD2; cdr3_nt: TGTGCCAGCAGCCCCCCCCGGGGCGGGAGGGCGGGTGAGCAGTTCTTC; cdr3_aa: CASSPPRGGRAGEQFF
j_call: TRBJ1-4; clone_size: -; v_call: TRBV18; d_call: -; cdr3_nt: TGTGCCAGCTCACCTAACCCAAATGAAAAACTGTTTTTT; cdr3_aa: CASSPNPNEKLFF
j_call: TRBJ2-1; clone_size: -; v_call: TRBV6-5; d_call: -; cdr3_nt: TGTGCCATCAAAGAGGATACAGGGAGATGGATCTTC; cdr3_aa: CAIKEDTGRWIF
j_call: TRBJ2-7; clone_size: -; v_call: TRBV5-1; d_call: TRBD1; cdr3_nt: TGCGCCAGCAGTACAGGGGTCTACGAGCAGTACTTC; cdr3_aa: CASSTGVYEQYF
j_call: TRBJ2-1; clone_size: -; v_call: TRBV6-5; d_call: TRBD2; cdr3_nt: TGTGCCAGCACTCGAGCGGGAGGGTCCCACAATGAGCAGTTCTTC; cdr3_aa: CASTRAGGSHNEQFF
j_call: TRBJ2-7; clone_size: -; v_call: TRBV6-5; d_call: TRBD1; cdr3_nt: TGTGCCAGCAAAAACTCTAAACAGGGGTCCTACGAGCAGTACTTC; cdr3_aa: CASKNSKQGSYEQYF
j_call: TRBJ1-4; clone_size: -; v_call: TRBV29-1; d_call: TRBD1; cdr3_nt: TGCAGCGCGTCACCCGGGACAGGGGTGGGTGGTGAAAAACTGTTTTTT; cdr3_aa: CSASPGTGVGGEKLFF
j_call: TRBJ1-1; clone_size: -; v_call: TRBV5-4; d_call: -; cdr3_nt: TGTGCCAGCAGCCAAGGAGGGGTGAACACTGAAGCTTTCTTT; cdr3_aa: CASSQGGVNTEAFF
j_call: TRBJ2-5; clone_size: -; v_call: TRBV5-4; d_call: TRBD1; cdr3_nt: TGTGCCAGCAGCAAAGGACAGGCGGGCCAAGAGACCCAGTACTTC; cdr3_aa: CASSKGQAGQETQYF
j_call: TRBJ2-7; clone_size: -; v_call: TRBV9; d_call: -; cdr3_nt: TGTGCCAGCAGCGTAGCTACGACAGTCAGGGGAAGCTCCTACGAGCAGTACTTC; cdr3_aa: CASSVATTVRGSSYEQYF
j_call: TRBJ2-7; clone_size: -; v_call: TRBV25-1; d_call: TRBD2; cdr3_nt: TGTGCCAGCAGTGAATATCTCCTAGCGGGAGGGAGGGTCGAGCAGTACTTC; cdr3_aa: CASSEYLLAGGRVEQYF
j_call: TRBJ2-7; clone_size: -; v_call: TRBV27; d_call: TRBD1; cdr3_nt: TGTGCCAGCAGGCCGGGACAGGGGAAATACGAGCAGTACTTC; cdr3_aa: CASRPGQGKYEQYF
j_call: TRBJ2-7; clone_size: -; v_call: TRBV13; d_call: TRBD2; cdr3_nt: TGTGCCAGCAGCTTACGGGGATTTAGCGGGAGCGTCCGCGAGCAGTACTTC; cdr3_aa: CASSLRGFSGSVREQYF